A selection of T cell receptor beta chains follows, all from one sample in a study of CD8 T cells in ankylosing spondylitis. Using its own MiXCR run on the 5' RACE reads, TCRdb lists one record per CDR3 protein. The sample has about 800,000 distinct CDR3 sequences, about an eighth seen once. The specimen was blood, either unsorted or a sorted T cell fraction (not recorded which). These receptors were taken from a male donor with ankylosing spondylitis. Each CDR3 is given with its conserved first and last residue. Clone size is shown for a subset of rows, as once, few, many or a class of expanded clone.

TRBV20-1	many	TRBJ2-3	CSARRLAGDTQYF
TRBV5-1	many	TRBJ2-5	CASSLISQGKTQYF
TRBV7-9	-	TRBJ2-6	CASSLGTGSGANVLTF
TRBV10-3	few	TRBJ2-7	CAISGEDRLPYEQYF
TRBV4-3	-	TRBJ1-2	CASSQTGSPRDYGYTF
TRBV4-3	-	TRBJ2-3	CASSQGPIGDTQYF
TRBV27	-	TRBJ2-3	CASSRAFRTTTTDTQYF
TRBV20-1	few	TRBJ1-1	CSAKRDTEAFF
TRBV7-2	once	TRBJ2-1	CASSPRGQGLDEQFF
TRBV7-9	few	TRBJ2-3	CASSTTGLVVDTQYF
TRBV25-1	few	TRBJ2-1	CASSQTSGAWDEQFF
TRBV29-1	many	TRBJ2-5	CSVEGVGVETQYF
TRBV10-3	-	TRBJ1-2	CAISESGGANYGYTF
TRBV7-2	-	TRBJ2-5	CASSLGPSSTGTQYF
TRBV7-9	many	TRBJ2-5	CASSRLETQYF
TRBV4-3	-	TRBJ1-5	CASSQVAGRRTQHF
TRBV20-1	-	TRBJ2-1	CSARGSQGGGYNEQFF
TRBV20-1	few	TRBJ2-7	CSARDPGRGYEQYF
TRBV6-2/TRBV6-3	-	TRBJ2-7	CASSYRLAGTYEQYF
TRBV20-1	-	TRBJ2-7	CSARAGWVSYEQYF
TRBV5-1	few	TRBJ2-1	CASSWTSGRANEQFF
TRBV4-3	-	TRBJ2-3	CASSPTVGGQGTDTQYF
TRBV4-3	few	TRBJ2-2	CASSQHPNTGELFF
TRBV20-1	many	TRBJ1-1	CSARDRVRDTEAFF
TRBV20-1	-	TRBJ2-7	CSARGARGAGPLDEQYF
TRBV4-3	few	TRBJ1-5	CASSQAIGQLRQPQHF
TRBV24-1	-	TRBJ2-3	CAAGGETDTQYF
TRBV18	-	TRBJ1-1	CASSLSIGATEAFF
TRBV12-3/TRBV12-4	few	TRBJ1-6	CASSLGGIGSPLHF
TRBV5-1	-	TRBJ2-3	CASRGGGASDTQYF
TRBV5-1	-	TRBJ2-1	CASSYRGLGPASSYNEQFF
TRBV28	-	TRBJ1-2	CASSLWASGGYTF
TRBV7-2	-	TRBJ2-2	CASSLQGRDTGELFF
TRBV7-2	-	TRBJ2-3	CASSYPRAGGLTDTQYF
TRBV29-1	many	TRBJ2-3	CSVERRGGDTQYF
TRBV7-2	-	TRBJ2-7	CASSHRAERVPYEQYF
TRBV28	few	TRBJ2-7	CASSLVGRVREQYF
TRBV5-1	-	TRBJ1-2	CASSLRQVEGYTF
TRBV19	few	TRBJ2-1	CASSIGGSLSSYNEQFF
TRBV11-2	-	TRBJ2-1	CATQRGISYNEQFF
TRBV27	few	TRBJ1-2	CASSFVRDRGGYTF
TRBV20-1	few	TRBJ2-7	CSAPRGGSLYEQYF
TRBV10-3	-	TRBJ1-2	CAISGEVNYGYTF
TRBV20-1	-	TRBJ1-1	CSARAQTGNTEAFF
TRBV27	many	TRBJ1-1	CASSFAVGTEAFF
TRBV11-1	few	TRBJ2-2	CASSPRTLNTGELFF
TRBV20-1	many	TRBJ1-1	CSAPRTGVYTEAFF
TRBV20-1	many	TRBJ1-1	CSATPIFLNTEAFF
TRBV9	-	TRBJ2-3	CASSVRGKSYTDTQYF
TRBV7-9	-	TRBJ2-7	CASSFSLAVSYEQYF
TRBV7-9	-	TRBJ2-7	CASSPLRGTPLEQYF
TRBV13	-	TRBJ2-7	CASNKVRSPYEQYF
TRBV20-1	-	TRBJ2-1	CSARFSGRAYYEQFF